The entry that follows covers one T cell receptor (beta chain) sequence. These data originate in a study of blood T cell repertoires in COVID-19. About the research overall: T cells, B-cell-depleted T cells, or PBMCs supplied cDNA or gDNA.

Deletions cut 3 bases from V and 2 bases from J, with 14 bases between. From germline, CDR1 is LNHDA and CDR2 SQIVND (reference sequence). This CDR3 has 16 residues. Individuals drawn from under 30 US areas were about 18 to 90 years old. Cohort 3 donors were reported recovered after two negative PCRs, clearance, or symptom resolution. The authors' processing: It was from reference gene primer amplification that nucleated cell counts were estimated. The repertoire was sequenced with immunoSEQ multiplex PCR; TCRdb's copy has only in-frame clones and lacks some. Clonal size and the V and J genes are those of that table, whereas D and trimming came from the DNA. The table records 300,000 to 400,000 clones, around 86% of them present only once.

The TCR sequence derives from a man in his fifties or sixties who had recovered from COVID-19. Material for sequencing was PBMCs or T cells enriched from blood (not recorded which). J is TRBJ1-5 and V is TRBV19; D remains unclear. The CDR3 reads CASSIESWRGNQPQHF. DNA for the CDR3: TGTGCCAGTAGTATCGAGTCATGGCGGGGCAATCAGCCCCAGCATTTT.